One TCR beta chain is described in this entry. Antigen: not known. The data were obtained in a study of T-cell reconstitution after alpha-beta-depleted transplantation in children. Notes on the study in general: Newly generated T cells supplied most T-cell counts and diversity one year post-transplant.

V gave up 5 bases and J gave up 3 bases, with 16 bases separating them. The CDR3 is made up of 15 amino acids. Germline V gives CDR1 SGHVS, CDR2 FQNEAQ. Preparation of the TCRbeta library was carried out with unique molecular identifiers. A single record per CDR3 protein comes from TCRdb applying MiXCR to the PCR reads. This table holds 330,000 or so distinct CDR3 sequences, just over 7.5% found once. Sequenced here: peripheral blood, sampled 360 days after TCRalphabeta/CD19-depleted stem cell transplant. This TCR derives from a female patient between 2 and 15 years old who had a stem cell transplant for Fanconi anemia, so the T cells may come from the graft donor. This chain uses TRBV7-8 with TRBJ1-1; tentatively, D is TRBD1 (5 bases). The CDR3: CASSPGGGMDTEAFF. In DNA form, the CDR3 reads TGTGCCAGCAGCCCCGGGGGAGGGATGGACACTGAAGCTTTCTTT.